The 14 T cell receptor beta chains reported below all come from one sample, sequenced in a study of cytomegalovirus exposure and HLA in healthy donors. PCR primers comprised 60 Vbeta and 13 Jbeta primers. Data came from immunoSEQ multiplex PCR; TCRdb stores just in-frame clones and leaves some out. The sample has 200,000 to 250,000 clones, about 80% seen once; the top ten hold less than 3%. The source material was PBMCs. All receptors derive from a woman in her twenties or thirties in good health and CMV-seronegative.

CDR3 amino acids: CASSRPGGFQGDTQYF. The CDR3 DNA sequence: TGCGCCAGCAGCCGCCCGGGAGGCTTCCAAGGAGATACGCAGTATTTT. The gene calls are TRBV5-1 and TRBJ2-3, with 7 bases lining up with TRBD2. The V segment lost 4 bases and the J segment 5 bases; nucleotides outside the gene matches: 13. The CDR3 sequence is 16 residues long. The germline gives CDR1 SGHRS, CDR2 YFSETQ.

The table lists this clone with a few counts. The chain carries TRBV7-9 and TRBJ1-3; 7 bases map to TRBD1. Germline V gene sequence: CDR1 SEHNR, CDR2 FQNEAQ (reference sequence). The CDR3 contains 18 residues. The V gene end was trimmed by 0 bases and the J gene end by 2 bases; junction bases not matched to a gene: 10. The CDR3 DNA reads as TGTGCCAGCAGCTTAGCCGGGTGGGACAGCACCACTGGAAACACCATATATTTT. This codes for CASSLAGWDSTTGNTIYF.

The CDR3 spells CASSLIRRDNEQFF. Written as DNA, the CDR3 is TGTGCCAGCAGCTTGATCAGGCGGGACAATGAGCAGTTCTTC. This chain uses TRBV5-6 with TRBJ2-1; D perhaps matches TRBD2 (5 bases). There are 14 residues in the CDR3. V was cut by 1 base and J by 5 bases, with 10 bases left in between. Germline assignment: CDR1 SGHDT and CDR2 YYEEEE.

In its sample, this clone was seen a few times. The chain combines TRBV18 with TRBJ1-1, with TRBD1 matching over 7 bases. Germline V CDR1 and CDR2: KGHSH, LQKENI. The CDR3 extends over 15 amino acids. With 0 bases clipped from V and 2 bases from J, the junction kept 3 bases outside the gene matches. CDR3 amino acids: CASSPPGQKNTEAFF. The CDR3 region has the DNA TGTGCCAGCTCACCACCGGGACAGAAAAACACTGAAGCTTTCTTT.

J is TRBJ2-1 and V is TRBV9; 7 bases align to TRBD2. The V gene end was trimmed by 0 bases and the J gene end by 7 bases; junction bases not matched to a gene: 4. The length of the CDR3 is 14 residues. Germline V gives CDR1 SGDLS, CDR2 YYNGEE. The CDR3 loop is CASSVGGRGNEQFF. The CDR3 DNA reads as TGTGCCAGCAGCGTAGGAGGGAGGGGAAATGAGCAGTTCTTC.

The chain employs TRBV6-1 and TRBJ1-5; D is possibly TRBD1 (6 bases). V was trimmed by 6 bases and J by 15 bases, leaving 21 bases between them. The CDR3 runs to 13 residues. The germline CDR1 and CDR2 sequences are MNHNS and SASEGT. The CDR3 loop is CASRVTGDRHWHF. CDR3 coding DNA: TGTGCCAGCAGAGTGACAGGTGATCGCCACTGGCATTTT.

The genes are TRBV5-4 and TRBJ2-2; D might be TRBD1 (6 bases). Germline CDR1 reads SGHNT; CDR2 reads YYREEE (reference sequence). The CDR3 length is 14 residues. V dropped 3 bases and J dropped 7 bases, with 13 bases sitting between them. CDR3: CASSYGQLDGELFF. CDR3 in DNA: TGTGCCAGCAGCTATGGACAGCTCGACGGGGAGCTGTTTTTT.

This chain connects TRBV5-1 to TRBJ2-7; weak D call: TRBD1 (5 bases). The V end was cut by 4 bases, the J end by 4 bases, with 12 bases between. This CDR3 region has 13 residues. Germline V CDR1 and CDR2: SGHRS, YFSETQ. CDR3 nucleotides: TGCGCCAGCAGCAGACAGAGAGATTACGAGCAGTACTTC. It encodes CASSRQRDYEQYF.

V and J are TRBV11-1 and TRBJ2-1, with 8 bases aligning to TRBD1. The CDR3 length is 14 residues. The germline V gene encodes CDR1 SGHAT and CDR2 FQDESV (reference sequence). V was pared by 4 bases and J by 3 bases, with 2 bases of the junction left unmatched. The CDR3 region has the DNA TGTGCCAGCAGCTGGACAGGGAACTACAATGAGCAGTTCTTC. Its protein product is CASSWTGNYNEQFF.

V usage is TRBV18 and J usage is TRBJ1-1; D perhaps matches TRBD1 (5 bases). V gave up 0 bases and J gave up 8 bases, with 16 bases separating them. This CDR3 has 15 residues. Germline V gives CDR1 KGHSH, CDR2 LQKENI. CDR3 coding DNA: TGTGCCAGCTCACCACCGTCTCTGGGGGGTGCCGAAGCTTTCTTT. Amino acid sequence: CASSPPSLGGAEAFF.

V and J are TRBV28 and TRBJ2-7; tentative D call: TRBD2 (6 bases). CDR1 and CDR2 from the germline V gene are MDHEN and SYDVKM. V was shortened by 5 bases and J by 3 bases, with 14 bases between the two germline ends. The CDR3 loop spans 14 amino acids. The CDR3 protein is CASSGGTLIYEQYF. CDR3 coding DNA: TGTGCCAGCAGTGGCGGGACTCTGATCTACGAGCAGTACTTC.

This clone was seen just once. At one end, the junction sequence differs from germline, possibly due to a read error. This chain connects TRBV7-9 to TRBJ2-7; unclear D gene. The CDR3 totals 14 residues. Germline V CDR1 and CDR2: SEHNR, FQNEAQ (reference sequence). The CDR3: CSSSLESRTGEQYF. In DNA, the CDR3 is TGTTCCAGCAGCTTAGAGTCCCGAACGGGCGAGCAGTACTTC.

V is TRBV5-1 and J is TRBJ1-4; TRBD1 agrees at 9 bases. Germline V gives CDR1 SGHRS, CDR2 YFSETQ. This CDR3 is built from 14 residues. V was pared by 3 bases and J by 7 bases, with 4 bases of the junction left unmatched. CDR3 residues: CASSSGQGTEKLFF. The CDR3 nucleotides are TGCGCCAGCAGCTCGGGACAGGGTACTGAAAAACTGTTTTTT.

This chain connects TRBV27 to TRBJ1-1, with 8 bases matching TRBD1. Germline V gene lookup returns CDR1 MNHEY and CDR2 SMNVEV (reference sequence). V trimming: 4 bases; J trimming: 7 bases; junction bases outside the gene matches: 5. The CDR3 runs 13 residues. CDR3 region: CASSSPGQVEAFF. CDR3 in DNA: TGTGCCAGCAGTTCCCCGGGACAGGTTGAAGCTTTCTTT.